This section outlines one T cell receptor beta chain sequence together with its context. The data originate from a study of OX40 agonist ivuxolimab in advanced cancers. On the study more broadly: With a range of roughly 23 to 90, age averaged approximately 60 years, and more than 75% were male.

Peripheral blood came from all dose cohorts at three timepoints. Produced via immunoSEQ multiplex PCR; TCRdb's table is partial and in-frame only. The sample carries about 100,000 clones, 91% recorded once. This CDR3 comprises 14 residues. Germline values: CDR1 MDHEN, CDR2 SYDVKM. The V end lost 3 bases, the J end lost 4 bases, and 10 bases lay between the germline ends. Source: CD4+ or CD8+ T cells sorted from blood, taken in a trial of the OX40 agonist ivuxolimab. The sequence was collected from an adult with an advanced solid tumor such as melanoma, head and neck, liver or kidney cancer. The rearrangement links TRBV28 to TRBJ1-3; D is unresolved. CDR3 nucleotide sequence: TGTGCCAGCAGTTTTATCGAGGGAGGAAACACCATATATTTT. It specifies CASSFIEGGNTIYF.